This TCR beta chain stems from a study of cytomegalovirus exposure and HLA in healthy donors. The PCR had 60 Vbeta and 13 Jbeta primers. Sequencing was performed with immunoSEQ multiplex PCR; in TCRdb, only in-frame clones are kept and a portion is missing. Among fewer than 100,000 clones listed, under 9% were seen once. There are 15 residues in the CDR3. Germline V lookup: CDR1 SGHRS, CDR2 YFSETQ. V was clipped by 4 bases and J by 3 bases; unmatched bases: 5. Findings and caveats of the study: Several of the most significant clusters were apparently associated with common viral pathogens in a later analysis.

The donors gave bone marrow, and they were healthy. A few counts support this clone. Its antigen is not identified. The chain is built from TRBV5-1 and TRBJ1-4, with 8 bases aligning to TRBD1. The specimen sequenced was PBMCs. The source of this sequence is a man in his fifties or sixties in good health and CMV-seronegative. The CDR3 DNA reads TGCGCCAGCAGCAAGGACAGGGCGGCTAATGAAAAACTGTTTTTT. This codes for CASSKDRAANEKLFF.